The sequence of this T cell receptor (beta chain) was determined in a study of blood T cell repertoires in COVID-19. The wider study: Samples of COVID-19 (acute and convalescent) were obtained from the United States, Italy and Spain. T cells, B-cell-depleted T cells, or PBMCs supplied cDNA or gDNA.

Original processing methods: Estimation of nucleated cell counts was performed using reference gene primer amplification. Repertoires were generated with immunoSEQ multiplex PCR, while TCRdb's copy carries only in-frame clones and drops some. That table furnishes V, J and clone size, whereas the DNA furnished D and trimming. The sample records some 200,000 clones, approximately 91% being singletons. Trimming shortened V by 0 bases and J by 4 bases, and 10 bases separated the two germline ends. The germline gives CDR1 MGHRA, CDR2 YSYEKL. The length of the CDR3 is 15 residues. The chain has TRBV4-1 and TRBJ1-5; D might be TRBD1 (5 bases). The receptor was derived from a woman aged 40 to 55 with acute or convalescent COVID-19. Input material: peripheral blood. CDR3 residues: CASSQDWQGNQPQHF. CDR3 nucleotides: TGCGCCAGCAGCCAAGATTGGCAGGGAAATCAGCCCCAGCATTTT.